This TCR beta chain was sequenced during a study of T cell clones after liver transplantation. The wider study: Samples came pre-transplant, pre-randomization before withdrawal, and post-randomization after withdrawal ended. General study points: Graft donor-reactive T cells possibly entered the graft instead of undergoing deletion. Compared with third party-reactive sequences, donor-reactive ones declined more, independent of withdrawal success.

The CDR3 runs 12 residues. Trimming at V came to 5 bases and at J to 10 bases, leaving 3 bases not matched to a gene. CDR1 is SGHTA, CDR2 FQGNSA, per germline. Notes on this clone: As yet, its antigen is unknown.

This table comes from immunoSEQ multiplex PCR, and its TCRdb copy is limited to in-frame clones, with some not included. In the table there are around 78,000 clones, less than 85% of which are singletons. The sample consisted of CD4+ T cells from blood, taken at the 22-month timepoint. The sequence was obtained from a human patient who received a liver transplant. Some T cells may possibly be graft donor cells. The chain recombines TRBV7-2 with TRBJ2-1; 9 positions agree with TRBD1. CDR3 amino acids: CASSTGGWEQFF. The CDR3 region has the DNA TGTGCCAGCAGCACAGGGGGCTGGGAGCAGTTCTTC.